These T cell receptor beta chains were read from a single sample in a study of CD8 T cells in Susac syndrome. TCRdb recomputed calls from the immunoSEQ multiplex PCR reads with MiXCR, one row per CDR3 protein. The sample holds some 300,000 distinct CDR3 sequences, approximately 81% seen once. Sequencing input: CD8+ T cells from PBMCs. The source of these receptors is a human donor with multiple sclerosis. Each CDR3 is given with its conserved first and last residue. Fields, in order: D gene, clone size, V gene, J gene, CDR3 protein, CDR3 DNA. A D gene is named only where the DNA matches it firmly. Where a row states a size, it is once, few, many or the class of an expanded clone; other rows omit it.

-	-	TRBV5-4	TRBJ1-2	CASSDGTF	TGTGCCAGCAGCGACGGTACCTTC
TRBD2	-	TRBV12-5	TRBJ2-1	CASGFGGRADNEQFF	TGTGCTAGTGGTTTTGGCGGGAGGGCAGACAATGAGCAGTTCTTC
TRBD2	-	TRBV5-6	TRBJ2-5	CASSSETSGARETQYF	TGTGCCAGCAGCTCCGAGACTAGCGGGGCTCGGGAGACCCAGTACTTC
-	-	TRBV2	TRBJ2-7	CASSMVEQYF	TGTGCCAGCAGTATGGTCGAGCAGTACTTC
-	-	TRBV11-2	TRBJ2-7	CASSLGRHEQYF	TGTGCCAGCAGCTTAGGTAGACACGAGCAGTACTTC
-	-	TRBV30	TRBJ1-2	CAKIGGSGYTF	TGTGCCAAGATAGGAGGGAGTGGCTACACCTTC
-	-	TRBV28	TRBJ2-3	CASSWGVSHGDTQYF	TGTGCCAGCAGCTGGGGGGTGTCGCACGGAGATACGCAGTATTTT
TRBD2	-	TRBV9	TRBJ2-3	CASSVAVAGVRDTQYF	TGTGCCAGCAGCGTAGCCGTAGCGGGAGTTAGAGATACGCAGTATTTT
TRBD2	-	TRBV19	TRBJ2-5	CASSTERESLGAAQYF	TGTGCCAGCAGCACGGAGCGGGAGTCCCTGGGGGCGGCCCAGTACTTC
TRBD1	-	TRBV2	TRBJ2-2	CASSAGQGSTGELFF	TGTGCCAGCAGCGCTGGACAGGGGTCGACCGGGGAGCTGTTTTTT
TRBD2	-	TRBV3-1	TRBJ2-1	CASSHTTTSGIYNEQFF	TGTGCCAGCAGTCACACAACTACTAGCGGGATATACAATGAGCAGTTCTTC
TRBD1	-	TRBV5-1	TRBJ1-2	CASSLRTGNGRDGYTF	TGCGCCAGCAGCTTGCGGACAGGGAATGGTAGAGATGGCTACACCTTC
-	-	TRBV28	TRBJ2-3	CASSFLTLGLSPPLGVTDTQYF	TGTGCCAGCAGTTTTCTAACCCTAGGGCTATCCCCCCCTTTGGGAGTCACAGATACGCAGTATTTT
-	-	TRBV19	TRBJ2-3	CASSDSPTDTQYF	TGTGCCAGTAGTGATTCCCCCACAGATACGCAGTATTTT
-	-	TRBV5-4	TRBJ1-4	CASSLRREKGVEKLFF	TGTGCCAGCAGCTTGCGCAGGGAAAAGGGGGTTGAAAAACTGTTTTTT
-	-	TRBV28	TRBJ1-5	CASSDDGSNQPQHF	TGTGCCAGCAGTGATGACGGTAGCAATCAGCCCCAGCATTTT
-	-	TRBV7-9	TRBJ1-2	CASSLVSRWYGYTF	TGTGCCAGCAGCTTAGTTTCCAGGTGGTATGGCTACACCTTC
TRBD1	-	TRBV12-5	TRBJ2-7	CASGTGVDEQYF	TGTGCTAGTGGTACAGGGGTCGACGAGCAGTACTTC
-	-	TRBV18	TRBJ2-6	CASSPFRGEDSGANVLTF	TGTGCCAGCTCACCCTTCAGGGGGGAGGACTCTGGGGCCAACGTCCTGACTTTC
-	few	TRBV7-9	TRBJ2-3	CASSPERRGLPPTDTQYF	TGTGCCAGCAGCCCTGAAAGGAGGGGTCTACCCCCCACAGATACGCAGTATTTT
-	-	TRBV7-2	TRBJ2-1	CASRDPPPTYNEQFF	TGTGCCAGCAGGGACCCCCCTCCTACCTACAATGAGCAGTTCTTC
TRBD1	-	TRBV7-9	TRBJ1-5	CASSMDRGYSNQPQHF	TGTGCCAGCAGCATGGACAGGGGATATAGCAATCAGCCCCAGCATTTT
TRBD1	-	TRBV28	TRBJ2-1	CASRRYRGSYNEQFF	TGTGCCAGCAGGCGATACAGGGGTTCCTACAATGAGCAGTTCTTC
-	-	TRBV24-1	TRBJ2-5	CAPTIGSGFYQETQYF	TGTGCCCCCACGATAGGGAGCGGGTTTTACCAAGAGACCCAGTACTTC
-	-	TRBV27	TRBJ2-7	CASTTGGTPYEQYF	TGTGCCAGCACCACCGGGGGGACACCCTACGAGCAGTACTTC
TRBD2	-	TRBV27	TRBJ2-7	CASSPNSGGHTLYEQYF	TGTGCCAGCAGTCCAAACTCGGGAGGTCATACCCTCTACGAGCAGTACTTC
-	-	TRBV27	TRBJ1-5	CASSLETDNQPQHF	TGTGCCAGCAGTTTAGAGACAGACAATCAGCCCCAGCATTTT
TRBD1	-	TRBV7-9	TRBJ2-5	CASSQTGIGDQETQYF	TGTGCCAGCAGCCAGACAGGGATTGGGGACCAAGAGACCCAGTACTTC
-	-	TRBV29-1	TRBJ2-7	CSVVFTGSYEQYF	TGCAGCGTTGTCTTTACCGGGAGCTACGAGCAGTACTTC
-	few	TRBV11-2	TRBJ2-7	CASSPGATSSYEQYF	TGTGCCAGCAGCCCTGGGGCGACTTCTTCCTACGAGCAGTACTTC
TRBD2	-	TRBV7-8	TRBJ2-1	CASSLRLAGDINEQFF	TGTGCCAGCAGCCTCCGACTAGCGGGAGATATCAATGAGCAGTTCTTC
-	-	TRBV7-9	TRBJ2-7	CASSPGAASPYEQYF	TGTGCCAGCAGCCCGGGGGCGGCTAGCCCCTACGAGCAGTACTTC
-	-	TRBV30	TRBJ1-1	CAWGPEAFF	TGTGCCTGGGGACCCGAAGCTTTCTTT
-	-	TRBV6-5	TRBJ2-6	CASSYSYRAGGSGANVLTF	TGTGCCAGCAGTTACTCGTACAGGGCTGGGGGGTCTGGGGCCAACGTCCTGACTTTC
TRBD2	-	TRBV5-1	TRBJ2-1	CASRSFSGRREPDNEQFF	TGCGCCAGCAGGAGTTTTAGCGGGCGCCGAGAACCTGACAATGAGCAGTTCTTC
-	-	TRBV29-1	TRBJ2-1	CSVEGSTDSDEQFF	TGCAGCGTTGAAGGTAGTACAGACAGCGATGAGCAGTTCTTC
TRBD2	-	TRBV7-9	TRBJ2-1	CASSSLAGGILDEQFF	TGTGCCAGCAGCTCGCTAGCGGGAGGGATCCTGGATGAGCAGTTCTTC
-	-	TRBV3-1	TRBJ2-3	CASSQDERGGDTQYF	TGTGCCAGCAGCCAAGATGAGAGGGGCGGAGATACGCAGTATTTT
TRBD2	once	TRBV6-6	TRBJ2-7	CASGYSGSSYEQYF	TGTGCCAGCGGGTATAGCGGGAGCTCCTACGAGCAGTACTTC
-	-	TRBV13	TRBJ1-3	CASSPRSGNTIYF	TGTGCCAGCAGCCCGCGCTCTGGAAACACCATATATTTT
-	once	TRBV20-1	TRBJ2-7	CSAHGTDSYEQYF	TGCAGTGCCCATGGCACGGATTCCTACGAGCAGTACTTC
TRBD1	-	TRBV9	TRBJ2-3	CASSVEDRGLSTDTQYF	TGTGCCAGCAGCGTAGAGGACAGGGGGTTGTCCACAGATACGCAGTATTTT
-	-	TRBV4-1	TRBJ1-2	CASSQEGGGGYTF	TGCGCCAGCAGCCAAGAGGGCGGGGGTGGCTACACCTTC
-	once	TRBV10-3	TRBJ2-2	CAISGGTTNTGELFF	TGTGCCATCAGTGGCGGGACAACGAACACCGGGGAGCTGTTTTTT
-	-	TRBV4-1	TRBJ2-3	CASSQEGLREDTQYF	TGCGCCAGCAGCCAAGAGGGCCTACGGGAGGATACGCAGTATTTT
-	few	TRBV4-2	TRBJ2-7	CASSQEGGTILAYEQYF	TGTGCCAGCAGCCAAGAGGGGGGGACAATTCTGGCCTACGAGCAGTACTTC